The TCR beta chain described here comes from a study of shared clonotypes between healthy human individuals. The study, taken as a whole, reports: In contrast to clonotypes shared by all four donors, non-shared clonotypes had lower generation probabilities.

CDR1 MNHNS and CDR2 SASEGT come from the germline V gene. The CDR3 length is 15 residues. V lost 0 bases and J 4 bases, leaving 11 bases between the germline ends. For this clone: Its antigen is still unknown.

A split of CD4+ cells into CD45RA+ naive and CD45RA-negative memory subsets was performed. Assay used: immunoSEQ multiplex PCR; TCRdb lists only in-frame clones, some missing. The repertoire includes about 680,000 clones, 55% to 85% of them detected once, and 1.5% to 2% sits in the top ten. The TCR originated in a woman under 40 in good health. Material: memory CD4+ T cells sorted from blood. Subset given: CD45RA-negative fraction. The chain couples TRBV6-1 to TRBJ2-3, with a weak D call TRBD1 (6 bases). CDR3 sequence (DNA): TGTGCCAGCAGTGAAGCGACAGGTTGGGCAGATACGCAGTATTTT. This codes for CASSEATGWADTQYF.